Listed below are T cell receptor beta chains from one sample, sequenced in a study of CD8+CD57+ T cells in acquired aplastic anemia. TCRdb used MiXCR to reprocess the reads, holding one entry per CDR3 protein. The sample has fewer than 200,000 distinct CDR3 sequences, more than 45% seen once; the top ten hold 0.85% to 1.3%. The sequenced sample consisted of sorted CD4+, CD8+, or CD8+CD57+ T cells (not recorded which) from PBMCs. Receptor source: a human donor with aplastic anemia. Each CDR3 is given with its conserved first and last residue. A D gene is named only where the DNA matches it firmly. The size of a clone is reported for some rows only, either as once, few or many, or as a class for expanded clones.

V	size	D	J	length	DNA	CDR3
TRBV12-3/TRBV12-4	many	.	TRBJ1-2	16	TGTGCCAGCAGTTTAACCCGGGGGGGGCGGATCTATGGCTACACCTTC	CASSLTRGGRIYGYTF
TRBV10-3	.	TRBD2	TRBJ2-3	17	TGTGCCATCAGTCTAGCGGGGGGGCGTAGGAGAACAGATACGCAGTATTTT	CAISLAGGRRRTDTQYF
TRBV13	.	TRBD1	TRBJ2-5	15	TGTGCCAGCAGCCCGACAGGGACAGCTCAAGAGACCCAGCACTTC	CASSPTGTAQETQHF
TRBV10-3	.	TRBD1	TRBJ2-7	18	TGTGCCATCAGTGAGTCCCTGGGACAGGGGCCAGCCGCGTCCGAGCAGTACTTC	CAISESLGQGPAASEQYF
TRBV10-3	.	.	TRBJ2-7	14	TGTGCCATTGTGGAAGAGAGGGCTCACTACGAGCAGTACTTC	CAIVEERAHYEQYF
TRBV11-1	once	.	TRBJ1-1	18	TGTGCCAGCAGCTCAGTCCCCATCCGGGACGGACTGAGCACTGAAGCTTTCTTT	CASSSVPIRDGLSTEAFF
TRBV7-8	few	.	TRBJ1-1	10	TGTGCCAGCAGCTTAGGGGCAGGGATCTTT	CASSLGAGIF
TRBV29-1	once	.	TRBJ1-1	12	TGCAGCGTTCTTACAGATAACACTGAAGCTTTCTTT	CSVLTDNTEAFF
TRBV10-3	.	TRBD1	TRBJ1-5	12	TGTGCCATCAGGGGGACAGGGAGCGACGAGCATTTT	CAIRGTGSDEHF
TRBV11-1	.	TRBD2	TRBJ2-3	16	TGTGCCAGCAGGCCCCTAAGCGGGAGGGACACAGATACGCAGTATTTT	CASRPLSGRDTDTQYF
TRBV19	many	.	TRBJ2-7	13	TGTGCCAGTAGTAAGGGCGGACCCTACGAGCAGTACTTC	CASSKGGPYEQYF
TRBV15	.	.	TRBJ2-2	17	TGTGCCACCAGCACCGCAAAAGGGCCAGGGAACACCGGGGAGCTGTTTTTT	CATSTAKGPGNTGELFF
TRBV27	many	TRBD2	TRBJ2-7	14	TGTGCCAGCAGCCCGGGGGGGCAAAGGTACGAGCAGTACTTC	CASSPGGQRYEQYF
TRBV24-1	.	TRBD1	TRBJ2-7	14	TGTGCCACCACTCCCGGGACAGGCCTGTACGAGCTGTACTTC	CATTPGTGLYELYF
TRBV7-9	.	.	TRBJ1-1	13	TGTGCCAGCAGCTTAGTCAAGAACACTGAAGCTTTCTTT	CASSLVKNTEAFF
TRBV15	.	.	TRBJ2-7	13	TGTGCCACCAGCACGGACAGCGGCTACGAGCAGTACTTC	CATSTDSGYEQYF
TRBV13	.	.	TRBJ1-5	14	TGTGCCAGCAGCTTAGGCCGCCGCAATCAGCCCCAGCATTTT	CASSLGRRNQPQHF
TRBV9	.	TRBD2	TRBJ2-1	15	TGTGCCAGCAGCGTAGTAGCGGGGACTTACAATGAGCAGTTCTTC	CASSVVAGTYNEQFF
TRBV2	.	.	TRBJ2-3	12	TGTGCCAGCAGAGCTCAGGGGAATACGCAGTATTTT	CASRAQGNTQYF
TRBV4-2	many	.	TRBJ1-4	14	TGTGCCAGCGGTCAGTACGAGACTAATGAAAAACTGTTTTTT	CASGQYETNEKLFF
TRBV19	many	.	TRBJ1-1	12	TGTGCCAGTAGCTATCGCTCCGGTGAAGCTTTCTTT	CASSYRSGEAFF
TRBV20-1	many	.	TRBJ2-2	16	TGCAGTGCTAGCCTAGAGACAGGATGGAACACCGGGGAGCTGTTTTTT	CSASLETGWNTGELFF
TRBV24-1	many	TRBD1	TRBJ2-3	15	TGTGCCACCAGTGATCCTGGGACAGCTACAAATACGCAGTATTTT	CATSDPGTATNTQYF
TRBV20-1	.	.	TRBJ2-5	12	TGCAGTGCTAGCTCGATTCTGGAGACCCAGTACTTC	CSASSILETQYF
TRBV19	.	TRBD2	TRBJ2-7	15	TGTGCCAGTAGTGTGGCTAGCGGGGGGCCCAACGAGCAGTACTTC	CASSVASGGPNEQYF
TRBV10-1	many	.	TRBJ2-4	15	TGCGCCAGCAGCTACTACGACCTAGCCAAAAACATTCAGTACTTC	CASSYYDLAKNIQYF
TRBV5-1	.	TRBD1	TRBJ2-7	16	TGCGCCAGCAGCTTCGCCATGACAGGGAGCTCCTACGAGCAGTACTTC	CASSFAMTGSSYEQYF
TRBV4-1	many	TRBD1	TRBJ2-5	15	TGCGCCAGCAGCCAAGGACAGGGGGTTGGGGAGACCCAGTACTTC	CASSQGQGVGETQYF
TRBV15	.	.	TRBJ1-3	14	TGTGCCACCAGCAGAGGTCAGGGATTGAACACCATATATTTT	CATSRGQGLNTIYF